The next 11 T cell receptor beta chains were all read from a single sample in a study of shared clonotypes between healthy human individuals. TCRdb's table, derived via immunoSEQ multiplex PCR, lists solely in-frame clones and lacks some. The sample shows 150,000 to 200,000 clones, approximately 61% of them seen only once. The sequenced sample was memory CD4+ T cells sorted from blood. Subset meaning: CD45RA-negative fraction. The receptors here all came from a man aged 25-45 years in good health.

This chain uses TRBV18 with TRBJ1-1; D uncertain. This CDR3 region has 13 residues. Germline-derived CDR1 and CDR2 are KGHSH and LQKENI. Trimming took 6 bases from V and 4 from J, leaving 12 bases between them. CDR3 nucleotide sequence: TGTGCCAGCTCGCCAACAGCCGGCACTGAAGCTTTCTTT. Its protein is CASSPTAGTEAFF.

This chain joins TRBV11-2 and TRBJ2-6; a weak D match, TRBD1 (5 bases). V was clipped by 5 bases and J by 0 bases, with 20 bases between them. Germline V lookup: CDR1 SGHAT, CDR2 FQNNGV. The CDR3 spans 19 residues. Here the CDR3 reads CASSHSRWGLGSGANVLTF. In nucleotides, the CDR3 is TGTGCCAGCAGCCACAGTCGCTGGGGCTTGGGCTCTGGGGCCAACGTCCTGACTTTC.

This sequence joins TRBV5-4 and TRBJ2-1; TRBD2 aligns across 16 bases. The CDR3 covers 15 residues. CDR1 and CDR2 from the germline V gene are SGHNT and YYREEE (reference sequence). Trimming removed 3 bases from V and 8 bases from J; junction bases left unmatched: 2. DNA of the CDR3: TGTGCCAGCAGCTCTGGGACTAGCGGGAGGGATGAGCAGTTCTTC. It encodes CASSSGTSGRDEQFF.

This clone occurred a few times. The V gene is TRBV9, the J gene TRBJ2-1, with 12 nucleotides matching TRBD2. The CDR3 length is 14 residues. Germline V gene sequence: CDR1 SGDLS, CDR2 YYNGEE. Germline trimming cut 0 bases from V and 15 bases from J; bases unmatched to any gene: 7. DNA for the CDR3: TGTGCCAGCAGCGTAGAGGCTAGCGGGAGGGAGGTGTTCTTC. As protein: CASSVEASGREVFF.

In its sample, this clone was seen once. The gene calls are TRBV18 and TRBJ2-1; 11 nucleotides line up with TRBD1. CDR3 length equals 15 residues. V lost 2 bases to trimming and J lost 9 bases; unmatched junction nucleotides: 6. Germline lookup yields CDR1 KGHSH and CDR2 LQKENI. The DNA for the CDR3 is TGTGCCAGCTCACCATCCGGGACAGGGGGAGGTGAGCAGTTCTTC. As protein: CASSPSGTGGGEQFF.

The V call is TRBV11-3, the J call TRBJ2-1, with 10 bases identical to TRBD2. The germline gives CDR1 SGHNT, CDR2 YENEEA. Unmatched junction bases numbered 9, after V lost 2 bases and J lost 11 bases. CDR3 size: 15 residues. The CDR3 loop reads CASSLTSGTDMKQFF. Here the CDR3 DNA reads TGTGCCAGCAGCTTAACTAGCGGGACTGATATGAAGCAGTTCTTC.

The rearrangement links TRBV27 to TRBJ1-2; maybe TRBD1 (5 bases). This CDR3 spans 14 amino acids. The germline V gene encodes CDR1 MNHEY and CDR2 SMNVEV (reference sequence). V lost 1 base to trimming and J lost 6 bases, with 12 bases between them. Written as DNA, the CDR3 is TGTGCCAGCAGTTTATTCGCAGGGTACCATGGCTACACCTTC. The encoded protein is CASSLFAGYHGYTF.

This rearrangement joins TRBV25-1 to TRBJ2-7; D is uncertain. This CDR3 is 15 amino acids long. Trimming removed 3 bases from V and 2 bases from J, with 14 bases in between. Germline CDR1 reads MGHDK; CDR2 reads SYGVNS. This CDR3 reads CASSDFKGWTYEQYF. DNA for the CDR3: TGTGCCAGCAGTGACTTCAAGGGATGGACCTACGAGCAGTACTTC.

This rearrangement joins TRBV7-2 to TRBJ2-1; D uncertain. Germline V gene lookup returns CDR1 SGHTA and CDR2 FQGNSA. The V gene lost 3 bases and the J gene lost 7 bases, with 10 bases spanning the gap. This CDR3 region has 13 residues. The DNA of the CDR3 is TGTGCCAGCAGCTTTACCTCCTTGAATGAGCAGTTCTTC. The encoded protein is CASSFTSLNEQFF.

The J gene is TRBJ2-2, the V gene TRBV2; 8 bases fit TRBD1. V dropped 8 bases and J dropped 4; count of bases not matched to a gene: 6. Germline CDR1 and CDR2: SNHLY and FYNNEI. CDR3 length equals 14 residues. The CDR3 sequence is CASCRGQGTGELFF. The CDR3 DNA reads TGTGCCAGCTGCAGGGGGCAGGGCACCGGGGAGCTGTTTTTT.

The V gene is TRBV5-1, the J gene TRBJ1-4, with 8 nucleotides matching TRBD1. The V gene end was trimmed by 7 bases and the J gene end by 3 bases; junction bases not matched to a gene: 5. Germline CDR1 SGHRS, CDR2 YFSETQ. This CDR3 comprises 14 residues. This chain's CDR3 is CASRQGSANEKLFF. The CDR3 DNA is TGCGCCAGCCGACAGGGGTCTGCTAATGAAAAACTGTTTTTT.